This T cell receptor beta chain is drawn from a study of T cell repertoires in cytomegalovirus infection (dated by TCRdb to between 2017 and 2020). Broadly, across the study: Alongside well-studied HLA-B-restricted epitopes, the peptide stimulations were aimed at recently identified HLA-C-restricted CMV epitopes, whose presentation resists viral immunomodulation. Because public TCR beta signatures pointed to carriage of CMV infection together with the matching HLA type, the HLA type of each donor mattered for the analysis.

With regard to this clonotype: Its specific antigen is unknown. Qualities for individual bases were not recorded, and no much larger clone is one base off.

The treatment or condition label corresponds to: in vitro stimulation with specific CMV peptide epitopes to enrich CMV-specific T cells. From the cysteine up to the phenylalanine, the CDR3 has a length of 13 residues. The DNA shown is the 39-base CDR3, in frame from base 1. Between the V and J ends, shortened by 8 bases and 2 bases respectively, the junction contains 10 bases. For CDR1 and CDR2, the germline V gene (reference sequence) lists LNHDA and SQIVND. Sequenced using an Illumina HiSeq 1500. TCRdb reprocessing: public reads trimmed at Q25 with fastp, clones called with MiXCR, in-frame beta chains kept. Entries are consolidated by CDR3 protein sequence, retaining the most common genes and DNA. In this sample the table shows approximately 350,000 distinct CDR3 sequences, around a third of which occur a single time. Roughly 14% of the sample lies in the top ten. The study at large found these results: Carriers of CMV infection plus the relevant HLA type were discriminated by the cumulative frequency of public TCR beta family members in the study cohort and in an independent roughly 320-donor cohort. The ex vivo response was dominated by HLA-C-restricted CMV-specific TCR beta clonotypes, which also provided the single most frequent clonotype in two of eight donors.

Recombination linked TRBV19 to TRBJ1-5, with an unclear D gene assignment. The material was cultured PBMCs, obtained from culture after CMV antigen stimulation. This TCR derives from a human donor in good health (CMV status not recorded). Some clones in this sample may be carry-over from other donors' samples. Read as DNA, the sequence is TGTGCCAGTGAGACTGGGGGCAATCAGCCCCAGCATTTT. This encodes CASETGGNQPQHF. Outside the CDR3, residues come from the reference TRBV19 and TRBJ1-5 proteins, so the full variable domain is: DGGITQSPKYLFRKEGQNVTLSCEQNLNHDAMYWYRQDPGQGLRLIYYSQIVNDFQKGDIAEGYSVSREKKESFPLTVTSAQKNPTAFYLCASETGGNQPQHFGDGTRLSIL.